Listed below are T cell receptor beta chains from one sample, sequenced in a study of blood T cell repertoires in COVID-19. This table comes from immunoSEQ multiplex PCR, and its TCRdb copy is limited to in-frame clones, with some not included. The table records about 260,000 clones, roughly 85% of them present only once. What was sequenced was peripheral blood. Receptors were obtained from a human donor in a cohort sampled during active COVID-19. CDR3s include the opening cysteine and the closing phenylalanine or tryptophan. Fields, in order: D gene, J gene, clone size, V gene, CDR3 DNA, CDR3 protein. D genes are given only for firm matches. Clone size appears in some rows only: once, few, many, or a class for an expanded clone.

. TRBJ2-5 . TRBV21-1 TGTGCCAGCAGCAAAGACCCCTGTCGGTGCGCGGGAGAGGGGACCCAGTACTTC CASSKDPCRCAGEGTQYF
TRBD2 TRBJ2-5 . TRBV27 TGTGCCAGCAGTTTAGGACGAGGTAGCGGGGAGACCCAGTACTTC CASSLGRGSGETQYF
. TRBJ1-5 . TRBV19 TGTGCCAGTAGTATCCGGGGAGGTCGGAGCAATCAGCCCCAGCATTTT CASSIRGGRSNQPQHF
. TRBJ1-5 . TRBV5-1 TGCGCCAGCAGGGCCGACAGGAATCAGCCCCAGCATTTT CASRADRNQPQHF
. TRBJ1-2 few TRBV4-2 TGTGCCAGCAGCCAACAGTCAGCGGGTTATGGCTACACCTTC CASSQQSAGYGYTF
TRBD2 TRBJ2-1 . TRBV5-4 TGTGCCAGCAGCTTGGTAGGAGCGGGAGGGCCTAAGAATGAGCAGTTCTTC CASSLVGAGGPKNEQFF
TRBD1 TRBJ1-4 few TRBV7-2 TGTGCCAGCAGCCCGGACAGGGGTAATGAAAAACTGTTTTTT CASSPDRGNEKLFF
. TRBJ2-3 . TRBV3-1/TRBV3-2 TGTGCCAGCAGCCAAGACCTCGGTGTGTTGGGCACAGATACGCAGTATTTT CASSQDLGVLGTDTQYF
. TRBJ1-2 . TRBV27 TGTGCCAGCAGTGGTAGGGGTCGTGGCTACACCTTC CASSGRGRGYTF
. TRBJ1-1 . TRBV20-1 TGCAGTGTCCAGGAAAACACTGAAGCTTTCTTT CSVQENTEAFF
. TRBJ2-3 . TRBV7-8 TGTGCCAGCAGCTTAGGGTCTGGGAGGGATACGCAGTATTTT CASSLGSGRDTQYF
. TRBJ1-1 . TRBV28 TGTGCCAGCAGTGGGGGACAATTGAACACTGAAGCTTTCTTT CASSGGQLNTEAFF
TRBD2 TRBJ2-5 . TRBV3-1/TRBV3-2 TGTGCCAGCAGCACCGGACTAGCGGGGCAAGAGACCCAGTACTTC CASSTGLAGQETQYF
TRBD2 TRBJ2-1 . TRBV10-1 TGCGCCAGCAGTGAATGGGCTAGCGGGAGGGCCCCCAATGAGCAGTTCTTC CASSEWASGRAPNEQFF
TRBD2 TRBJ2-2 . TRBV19 TGTGCCAGTACCCTAGCGGGAGTCGACACCGGGGAGCTGTTTTTT CASTLAGVDTGELFF
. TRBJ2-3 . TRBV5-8 TGTGCCAGCAGTAGTTGGGGGGAGGATACGCAGTATTTT CASSSWGEDTQYF
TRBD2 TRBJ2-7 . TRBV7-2 TGTGCCAGCAGCTTAGCGGGAGGGGTCAGCGAGCAGTACTTC CASSLAGGVSEQYF
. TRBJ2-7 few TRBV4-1 TGCGCCAGCAGCCACCGACAGAGCGACGAGCAGTACTTC CASSHRQSDEQYF
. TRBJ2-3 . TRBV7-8 TGTGCCAGCAGCTTATATGGCGGAGTTGGCGGCACAGATACGCAGTATTTT CASSLYGGVGGTDTQYF
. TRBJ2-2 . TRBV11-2 TGTGCCAGCAGCTTAGGTACAGGGTTGGCCGGGGAGCTGTTTTTT CASSLGTGLAGELFF
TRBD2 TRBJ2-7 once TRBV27 TGTGCCAGCAGTTTATCCAGCGGGAGCCACGAGCAGTACTTC CASSLSSGSHEQYF
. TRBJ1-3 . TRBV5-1 TGCGCCAGCAGCTTGTACCCGGGAACCTCTGGAAACACCATATATTTT CASSLYPGTSGNTIYF
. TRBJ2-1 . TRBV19 TGTGCCACCGCGGATAGCTCCTACAATGAGCAGTTCTTC CATADSSYNEQFF
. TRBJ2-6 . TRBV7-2 TGTGCCAGCAGCTTAAGGGGGACCCCCCGCTCTGGGGCCAACGTCCTGACTTTC CASSLRGTPRSGANVLTF
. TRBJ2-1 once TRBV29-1 TGCAGCGCCGAACTTCGCCAGGGTGAGCAGTTCTTC CSAELRQGEQFF
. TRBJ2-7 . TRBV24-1 TGTGCCACCGGCCCCCGCGACAGTTACTACGAGCAGTACTTC CATGPRDSYYEQYF
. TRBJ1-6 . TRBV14 TGTGCCAGCAGCCACGAGACAAATAATTCACCCCTCCACTTT CASSHETNNSPLHF
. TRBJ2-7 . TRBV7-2 TGTGCCAGCAGCTTAGTCAGTAGCGGAGGTTCAAGCTCCTACGAGCAGTACTTC CASSLVSSGGSSSYEQYF
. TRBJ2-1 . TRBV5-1 TGCGCCAGCAGCTTAGAGGGTTTGTCGCACAATGAGCAGTTCTTC CASSLEGLSHNEQFF
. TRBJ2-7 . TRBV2 TGTGCCAGCCAGACAGTTATCTACGAGCAGTACTTC CASQTVIYEQYF
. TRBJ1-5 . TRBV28 TGTGCCAGCAGTCCCACAGGGCCTTTTAATCAGCCCCAGCATTTT CASSPTGPFNQPQHF
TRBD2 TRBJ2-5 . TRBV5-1 TGCGCCAGCAGCTTGGGCGGACTAGCTGAACAAGAGACCCAGTACTTC CASSLGGLAEQETQYF
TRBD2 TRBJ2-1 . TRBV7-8 TGTGCCAGCAGCTTAGACCTTCTAGCGGGAAGTCACAATGAGCAGTTCTTC CASSLDLLAGSHNEQFF
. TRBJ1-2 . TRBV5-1 TGCGCCAGCAGCTTACATGACAACTCCGGCTACACCTTC CASSLHDNSGYTF
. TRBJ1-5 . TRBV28 TGTGGCCAGGGCGGACAGCCCCAGCATTTT CGQGGQPQHF
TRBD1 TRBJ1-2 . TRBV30 TGTGCCTGGAGTGCAGGGGGCGTAAGTGGCTACACCTTC CAWSAGGVSGYTF
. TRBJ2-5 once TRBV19 TGTGCCAGTAGTATGACACCCCAAGAGACCCAGTACTTC CASSMTPQETQYF
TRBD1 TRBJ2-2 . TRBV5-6 TGTGCCAGCAGGACAGGGTCGAACACCGGGGAGCTGTTTTTT CASRTGSNTGELFF
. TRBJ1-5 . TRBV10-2 TGCGCCAGCAGTGAGACAGGTAGCAATCAGCCCCAGCATTTT CASSETGSNQPQHF
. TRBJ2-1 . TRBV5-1 TGCGCCAGCAGCTTGCGTAGCGGTAGCTCCTACAATGAGCAGTTCTTC CASSLRSGSSYNEQFF
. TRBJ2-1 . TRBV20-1 TGCAGTGCTAGTAGGGAGCGCTCCTACAATGAGCAGTTCTTC CSASRERSYNEQFF
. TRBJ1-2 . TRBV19 TGTGCCAGTAGTATTGCCCTCGGGGGGGCTAACTATGGCTACACCTTC CASSIALGGANYGYTF
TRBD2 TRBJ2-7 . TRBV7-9 TGTGCCAGCAGCTTAGGGCGGGAGAAAGGGAGACACGAGCAGTACTTC CASSLGREKGRHEQYF
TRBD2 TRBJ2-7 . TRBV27 TGTGCCAGCAGCCCCCAGACTAGCGGTGCCTACGAGCAGTACTTC CASSPQTSGAYEQYF
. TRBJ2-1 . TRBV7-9 TGTGCCAGCAGCTTGAGTAGCTCCTACAATGAGCAGTTCTTC CASSLSSSYNEQFF
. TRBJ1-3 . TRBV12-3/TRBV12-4 TGTGCCAGCAGCTCCGGGGGGAACACCATATATTTT CASSSGGNTIYF
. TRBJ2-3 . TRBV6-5 TGTGCCAGCAGCCTCCAGCCGGGGAGCACAGATACGCAGTATTTT CASSLQPGSTDTQYF
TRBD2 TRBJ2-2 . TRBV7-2 TGTGCCAGCAGCCCCCGAGCGGGAGGGCCTTTCGGGGAGCTGTTTTTT CASSPRAGGPFGELFF
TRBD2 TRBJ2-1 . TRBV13 TGTGCCAGCAGCCGAAGTCTAGCGGGCCACAATGAGCAGTTCTTC CASSRSLAGHNEQFF
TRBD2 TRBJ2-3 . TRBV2 TGTGCCAGCAACCGACTAGCGGGGGGCACAGATACGCAGTATTTT CASNRLAGGTDTQYF
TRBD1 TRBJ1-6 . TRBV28 TGTGCCAGCAGGAACCTCGGACAGGGTGGTAATTCACCCCTCCACTTT CASRNLGQGGNSPLHF
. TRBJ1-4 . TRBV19 TGTGCCAGTACAAGACAGGCTAATGAAAAACTGTTTTTT CASTRQANEKLFF
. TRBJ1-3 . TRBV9 TGTGCCAGCAGCGTAGGAGCAGGGACTGGAAACACCATATATTTT CASSVGAGTGNTIYF
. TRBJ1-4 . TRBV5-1 TGCGCCAGCAGCTCCGGGATCGAGGCTGAAAAACTGTTTTTT CASSSGIEAEKLFF
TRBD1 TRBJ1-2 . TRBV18 TGTGCCAGCTCACTCCCGGGACAGCTAAAGGGAGAAGATGGCTACACCTTC CASSLPGQLKGEDGYTF